The next 11 T cell receptor beta chains were all read from a single sample in a study of T cell responses to AZD1222 COVID-19 vaccine (dated by TCRdb to the early 2020s). Library generation was performed with the immunoSEQ multiplex PCR assay. In its TCRdb copy, this immuneACCESS table keeps in-frame sequences only and misses some clones. Where compared with another copy, unresolved V genes explain less than half of these, and the others have no known cause. In this sample the table shows under 150,000 clones, roughly nine tenths of which occur a single time. The ten largest clonotypes hold approximately 2.6% of the sample. The time point label for this specimen denotes: about 28 days (+/-7) after the second vaccine dose. The sequences come from peripheral blood, collected 28 days after the second AZD1222 dose. These receptors were obtained from an adult who received the AZD1222 COVID-19 vaccine.

CDR3: CAGTEAFF. CDR3 DNA sequence: TGTGCTGGCACTGAAGCTTTCTTT. The V gene is TRBV7-6, the J gene TRBJ1-1; D gene uncertain. The CDR3 length is 8 residues. Germline V CDR1 and CDR2: SGHVS, FNYEAQ.

This chain joins TRBV29-1 and TRBJ2-3; D gene unclear. V was cut by 6 bases and J by 3 bases, with 10 bases left in between. The CDR3 covers 12 residues. The germline V gene has CDR1 SQVTM and CDR2 ANQGSEA. In DNA form, the CDR3 reads TGCAGCGTGATTTCAGCGACAGATACGCAGTATTTT. This sequence encodes CSVISATDTQYF.

The CDR3 region is CASSSISTSFWETQYF. Here the CDR3 DNA reads TGTGCCAGCAGTTCGATCAGCACTAGCTTTTGGGAGACCCAGTACTTC. This chain connects TRBV28 to TRBJ2-5; a possible D gene is TRBD2 (6 bases). V lost 4 bases and J 5 bases, leaving 20 bases between the germline ends. Germline CDR1 MDHEN, CDR2 SYDVKM. This CDR3 has 16 amino acids.

This chain uses TRBV7-2 with TRBJ1-2; TRBD1 might be the D (6 bases). The V and J ends lost 1 base and 6 bases respectively, with 21 bases between them. From germline, CDR1 is SGHTA and CDR2 FQGNSA. This CDR3 region has 17 residues. The DNA for the CDR3 is TGTGCCAGCAGCTTAGTAGGGGGGTTTGGGACCGTTGATGGCTACACCTTC. This sequence encodes CASSLVGGFGTVDGYTF. Variable domain in full (rest from reference TRBV7-2 and TRBJ1-2): GAGVSQSPSNKVTEKGKDVELRCDPISGHTALYWYRQSLGQGLEFLIYFQGNSAPDKSGLPSDRFSAERTGGSVSTLTIQRTQQEDSAVYLCASSLVGGFGTVDGYTFGSGTRLTVV.

The V and J genes are TRBV7-3 and TRBJ1-1; D is unclear. Trimming pared 3 bases from V and 2 bases from J, leaving 7 bases between. The CDR3 consists of 13 residues. Germline V gene lookup returns CDR1 SGHTA and CDR2 FQGTGA. CDR3 sequence reads: CASSFGLNTEAFF. The CDR3 region has the DNA TGTGCCAGCAGCTTCGGCTTAAACACTGAAGCTTTCTTT.

V usage is TRBV4-2 and J usage is TRBJ1-3; D gene uncertain. Germline V gives CDR1 LGHNA, CDR2 YNFKEQ. V lost 0 bases and J lost 6, with 9 bases in between. This CDR3 has 14 residues. CDR3 sequence reads: CASSQDRAPNTIYF. In nucleotides, the CDR3 is TGTGCCAGCAGCCAAGACCGGGCCCCAAACACCATATATTTT.

This chain connects TRBV27 to TRBJ1-5; a weak D match, TRBD1 (5 bases). Trimming removed 1 base from V and 4 bases from J, with 14 bases in between. Germline-derived CDR1 and CDR2 are MNHEY and SMNVEV (reference sequence). This CDR3 spans 16 amino acids. CDR3 nucleotide sequence: TGTGCCAGCAGTTTATTTTTCCAGGGCGGTAATCAGCCCCAGCATTTT. This codes for CASSLFFQGGNQPQHF.

The chain recombines TRBV7-7 with TRBJ2-1, with TRBD2 identical over 12 bases. V gave up 5 bases and J gave up 3 bases; unmatched junction bases: 2. This CDR3 has 15 amino acids. Germline V gives CDR1 SSHAT, CDR2 FNYEAQ (reference sequence). The CDR3 region has the DNA TGTGCCAGCAGCCCACTAGCGGGGGGCTACAATGAGCAGTTCTTC. It is translated as CASSPLAGGYNEQFF.

The CDR3 nucleotides are TGCGCCAGCAGTCAGGACGTCTACAATGAGCAGTTCTTC. This sequence encodes CASSQDVYNEQFF. This sequence joins TRBV5-1 and TRBJ2-1; D gene unclear. CDR1 and CDR2 (germline): SGHRS, YFSETQ. This CDR3 is built from 13 residues. Trimming cost V 5 bases and J 3 bases, with 9 bases left between them.

V gene TRBV7-3 combines with J gene TRBJ2-2; TRBD1 is a possible D gene (7 bases). This CDR3 has 14 amino acids. Germline CDR1 is SGHTA and CDR2 is FQGTGA. V lost 5 bases and J 6 bases, leaving 13 bases between the germline ends. The CDR3 region is CASSIQGGAGELFF. CDR3 DNA: TGTGCCAGCAGCATTCAGGGGGGAGCCGGGGAGCTGTTTTTT.

V gene TRBV5-5 combines with J gene TRBJ2-2; D not resolved. V was cut by 3 bases and J by 5 bases, with 17 bases left in between. The CDR3 has 16 residues. The germline gives CDR1 SGHKS, CDR2 YYEKEE (reference sequence). CDR3 sequence (DNA): TGTGCCAGCAGCTGGACGCGACACCTACAAACCGGGGAGCTGTTTTTT. Its translation: CASSWTRHLQTGELFF.